This T cell receptor (beta chain) was sequenced for a study of radiotherapy plus CTLA-4 blockade in lung cancer. Study details: Among all patients, 18% showed objective responses, while 30% to 35% had disease control. Study-level findings and limits: Expansion in blood of tumor-derived TCR clones was seen after radiotherapy plus ipilimumab.

The method was immunoSEQ multiplex PCR; TCRdb's version includes in-frame clones alone and lacks a portion of them. Found here are about 87,000 clones, around 84% of them singletons; the top ten hold roughly 17%. On this clone: Antigen: not known.

CDR1 is MGHRA, CDR2 YSYEKL, per germline. There are 15 residues in the CDR3. J lost 6 bases, V lost 1 base, and 8 bases had no gene match. This TCR was recovered from a human donor with non-small cell lung cancer that progressed on radiotherapy plus ipilimumab. Here the sequenced sample was peripheral blood, taken from a patient treated with radiotherapy plus ipilimumab. The J gene is TRBJ2-7, the V gene TRBV4-1, with 8 nucleotides matching TRBD1. CDR3 protein: CASSQVDRGSPEQYF. The DNA of the CDR3 is TGCGCCAGCAGCCAAGTTGACAGGGGTTCTCCCGAGCAGTACTTC.